This T cell receptor (beta chain) was profiled in a study of T cell responses to AZD1222 COVID-19 vaccine. Study-wide results and caveats: Unmutated regions of variants are reportedly targeted by nearly half of spike-specific TCRs. Samples come after the peak T cell response, not at day 14. Only five to seven AZD1222 recipients tested seropositive at baseline. The sample set comprised mostly white British donors with more females, and clonal diversity was possibly underestimated.

Sequencing used immunoSEQ multiplex PCR; TCRdb keeps in-frame clones, though not all of them. This sample yields 110,000 or so clones, of which 70% to 90% are seen a single time; just under 9.5% belongs to the top ten. This CDR3 region has 13 residues. The germline CDR1 and CDR2 sequences are SGHTA and FQGNSA. V gave up 2 bases and J gave up 10 bases, with 9 bases separating them. As regards this clone: Antigen: not known.

The chain uses TRBV7-2 and TRBJ1-6; D gene unclear. The clonotype comes from an adult in good health. Material: peripheral blood, obtained on day 0 of AZD1222 vaccination. DNA for the CDR3: TGTGCCAGCAGCTTAAACCCGATATCACCCCTCCACTTT. Residues: CASSLNPISPLHF.